This record looks at one TCR beta chain sequence and its context. Antigen specificity is unknown. From RNA transcripts, TCR beta CDR3 regions were amplified. First-round RT-PCR targeting the TCR CDR3 was performed with the HTBI primer set. TCRdb called the multiplex PCR reads again in MiXCR, with one record for every CDR3 protein. The table has 300,000 to 400,000 distinct CDR3 sequences, about 14% seen once. Germline V gene lookup returns CDR1 SEHNR and CDR2 FQNEAQ (reference sequence). V shed 5 bases, J shed 2 bases, and the junction held 12 bases outside the gene matches. The CDR3 extends over 17 amino acids. This specimen belongs to a study of T cells in Graves' hyperthyroidism and ophthalmopathy. Study observations and caveats: Within blood appeared most thyroid clonotypes that had expanded above 0.001.

The chain recombines TRBV7-9 with TRBJ1-3, with 7 nucleotides matching TRBD1. Sequenced sample: blood. This TCR came from a woman in her twenties or thirties with Graves' ophthalmopathy. In DNA, the CDR3 is TGTGCCAGCAGCAAACCCGGGGCCGACAGGGCTGGAAACACCATATATTTT. Its translation: CASSKPGADRAGNTIYF.